This T cell receptor beta chain was captured in a study of blood T cell repertoires in COVID-19 (dated by TCRdb to 2019 to 2021). Study-wide context: Samples covering the acute and convalescent phases of COVID-19 were provided by collaborators in the United States, Italy and Spain. The repertoires were released in a freely available public database meant as a resource for research on the immune response to SARS-CoV-2. The samples were drawn from the first 160 participants of the ongoing ImmuneRACE study and from roughly 1,300 subjects provided by 6 global collaborators. Subjects who had been exposed to COVID-19, were actively infected with it, or had recovered from it provided the deeply sampled blood TCRbeta repertoires that made up the dataset. A de-identified subject ID, COVID-19 status, age in years and sex were almost always included in the sample metadata. Where HLA class I and class II types were available, the types were taken from metadata supplied by the sample provider, not from assay-based typing. The prospective study material was composed of cDNA or gDNA derived from T cells, B-cell-depleted T cells, or PBMCs.

CDR1 MNHNY and CDR2 SVGAGI were looked up in the germline V gene (reference sequence). The CDR3 numbers 15 residues from cysteine through phenylalanine. The DNA shown is the 45-base CDR3, in frame from base 1. Relative to germline, V is 6 bases shorter and J is 0 bases shorter, with 11 bases between their ends. What the authors observed across the whole study: The amount of clinical and demographic metadata varied by source and participant and was provided uncurated.

With regard to this clone: This clone's antigen is unknown. The sample holds no much larger clone one base away, and base qualities are not on file.

The immunoSEQ Assay, a bias-controlled multiplex PCR, was used to amplify TCRbeta CDR3 regions from genomic DNA. Per the original workflow: Nucleated cell counts per sample were estimated from amplification of reference gene primers within the assay. To quantify the absolute abundance of each unique TCRbeta CDR3 rearrangement, sequence reads were collapsed and filtered. Productive Simpson clonality was computed per sample as the square root of Simpson's diversity index over productive rearrangements. In its TCRdb copy, this immuneACCESS table keeps in-frame sequences only and misses some clones. Where compared with another copy, unresolved V genes explain less than half of these, and the others have no known cause. V and J calls and clone size follow that table, whereas D and trimming were derived from the DNA. The sample table shows approximately 140,000 clones, and about 88% are seen once. Approximately 18% of the sample goes to the ten largest clones.

Each collaborating institution followed its own protocols to collect whole blood in K2EDTA tubes. For TCRbeta analysis, collaborators shipped samples as frozen whole blood, isolated PBMCs, or DNA extracted from either of those sample types. The source is a woman aged 80 or older with acute or convalescent COVID-19. The sample comprised peripheral blood. This chain joins TRBV6-6 to TRBJ2-2, with TRBD2 tentatively as D gene (5 bases match). CDR3 sequence: CASRIAQANTGELFF. The DNA sequence is TGTGCCAGCAGGATAGCGCAAGCGAACACCGGGGAGCTGTTTTTT.